The 9 T cell receptor beta chains listed next were all sequenced from one sample in a study of blood T cell repertoires in COVID-19. TCRdb's copy holds only in-frame clones and misses some; the assay was immunoSEQ multiplex PCR. The sample includes about 320,000 clones, approximately 85% of them seen just once. Sequenced sample: peripheral blood. Source of these receptors: a human donor in a cohort sampled during active COVID-19.

The rearrangement links TRBV15 to TRBJ2-3, with 8 bases aligning to TRBD2. CDR3 length equals 12 residues. Germline lookup yields CDR1 LNHNV and CDR2 YYDKDF (reference sequence). In DNA form, the CDR3 reads TGTGGGGCGCGGGGGGACACAGATACGCAGTATTTT. Protein sequence: CGARGDTDTQYF.

The chain links TRBV9 to TRBJ2-3; TRBD2 agrees at 8 bases. After removal of 3 bases from V and 3 bases from J, the junction contained 12 bases not matched to a gene. Germline CDR1 reads SGDLS; CDR2 reads YYNGEE. CDR3 length: 17 residues. In nucleotides, the CDR3 is TGTGCCAGCAGCGATCCGAAGACTAGCGTGTGGACAGATACGCAGTATTTT. Protein product: CASSDPKTSVWTDTQYF.

V gene TRBV7-9 combines with J gene TRBJ1-2, with D uncertain. Trimming cost V 5 bases and J 4 bases, with 14 bases left between them. This CDR3 region has 14 residues. Germline V gene lookup returns CDR1 SEHNR and CDR2 FQNEAQ (reference sequence). DNA for the CDR3: TGTGCCAGCAGCGCGGGTGGGCCCTCCTATGGCTACACCTTC. The encoded protein is CASSAGGPSYGYTF.

The chain joins TRBV19 to TRBJ1-1; D is unclear. The germline V gene encodes CDR1 LNHDA and CDR2 SQIVND (reference sequence). V lost 5 bases to trimming and J lost 5 bases, with 15 bases between them. CDR3 length: 14 amino acids. CDR3 sequence reads: CASSPGRGMTEAFF. In DNA, the CDR3 is TGTGCCAGTAGTCCGGGGAGAGGGATGACTGAAGCTTTCTTT. Supplemented by reference TRBV19 and TRBJ1-1, the full variable domain reads DGGITQSPKYLFRKEGQNVTLSCEQNLNHDAMYWYRQDPGQGLRLIYYSQIVNDFQKGDIAEGYSVSREKKESFPLTVTSAQKNPTAFYLCASSPGRGMTEAFFGQGTRLTVV.

The chain combines TRBV18 with TRBJ2-7; D call uncertain. Trimming stripped 0 bases from V and 6 bases from J, with 18 bases between. Germline assignment: CDR1 KGHSH and CDR2 LQKENI. The CDR3 runs to 16 residues. The CDR3 DNA sequence: TGTGCCAGCTCACCACCGGGTGGGCTCAATACTGGCGAGCAGTACTTC. It encodes CASSPPGGLNTGEQYF.

The V call is TRBV9, the J call TRBJ2-3; a weak D match, TRBD2 (5 bases). There are 14 residues in the CDR3. The V gene lost 2 bases and the J gene lost 4 bases, with 11 bases spanning the gap. Germline V lookup: CDR1 SGDLS, CDR2 YYNGEE. The DNA for the CDR3 is TGTGCCAGCAGCGTGACTATTCTCCCAGATACGCAGTATTTT. It is translated as CASSVTILPDTQYF.

The genes are TRBV12-5 and TRBJ2-3; TRBD1 aligns across 9 bases. The germline V gene has CDR1 LGHNT and CDR2 FRNRAP. The ends lost 6 bases at V and 2 bases at J; junction bases unmatched: 9. The CDR3 length is 16 residues. In nucleotides, the CDR3 is TGTGCTAGTGGCCCGGGACAGGGCCTTTTCACAGATACGCAGTATTTT. Its translation: CASGPGQGLFTDTQYF.

This clone was detected a few times. The rearrangement links TRBV12-3 or TRBV12-4 to TRBJ1-2; D unresolved. The CDR3 has 12 residues. V lost 5 bases to trimming and J lost 4 bases, with 8 bases between them. The CDR3 loop reads CASSGHGYGYTF. CDR3 coding DNA: TGTGCCAGCAGTGGGCACGGCTATGGCTACACCTTC.

CDR3 sequence (DNA): TGTGCCAGCAGCTCCTCGGGAAGCTCCTACGAGCAGTACTTC. It specifies CASSSSGSSYEQYF. The rearrangement joins TRBV7-9 to TRBJ2-7; tentatively, D is TRBD2 (5 bases). The CDR3 sequence is 14 residues long. Germline assignment: CDR1 SEHNR and CDR2 FQNEAQ (reference sequence). V gave up 4 bases and J gave up 0 bases, with 10 bases separating them.